Listed below are T cell receptor beta chains from one sample, sequenced in a study of shared clonotypes between healthy human individuals. Using immunoSEQ multiplex PCR, the repertoire was profiled, and TCRdb retains in-frame clones only, with some absent. The sample includes fewer than 3 million clones, 85% to 95% of them seen just once. The sequenced sample was naive CD4+ T cells from PBMCs. Source of these receptors: a man younger than 35 in good health. Some clones in this sample may be carry-over from other donors' samples. The CDR3 runs from the conserved cysteine through the conserved F or W. Each record gives: J gene, D gene, V gene, clone size, CDR3 DNA, CDR3 protein. A D gene is named only where the DNA matches it firmly. Only some rows state a clone size, as once, few, many or a class for expanded clones.

J: TRBJ2-7
D: TRBD1
V: TRBV19
size: .
DNA: TGTGCCAGTAGTATTGGGGACAGGGGGCACGAGCAGTACTTC
CDR3: CASSIGDRGHEQYF

J: TRBJ1-1
D: .
V: TRBV6-1
size: once
DNA: TGTGCCAGCAGGGAACAGGGGAACACTGAAGCTTTCTTT
CDR3: CASREQGNTEAFF

J: TRBJ1-4
D: .
V: TRBV28
size: .
DNA: TGTGCCAGCAGCGGACAGTACATTGAAAAACTGTTTTTT
CDR3: CASSGQYIEKLFF

J: TRBJ1-5
D: .
V: TRBV28
size: .
DNA: TGTGCCGCACAACCCCCGTCGAGGGGCAATCAGCCCCAGCATTTT
CDR3: CAAQPPSRGNQPQHF

J: TRBJ1-1
D: .
V: TRBV5-1
size: .
DNA: TGCGCCAGCAGCTTGGAGTCTGTAGGATCTGAAGCTTTCTTT
CDR3: CASSLESVGSEAFF

J: TRBJ2-5
D: .
V: TRBV9
size: .
DNA: TGTGCCAGCAGCACACAAGGCGGAACACAAGAGACCCAGTACTTC
CDR3: CASSTQGGTQETQYF

J: TRBJ2-7
D: TRBD2
V: TRBV28
size: .
DNA: TGTGCCAGCACAGGGGGGGCTAGCGGGAGTCGGGAGCAGTACTTC
CDR3: CASTGGASGSREQYF

J: TRBJ2-7
D: TRBD2
V: TRBV18
size: once
DNA: TGTGCCAGCTCACCAACAACTAGCGGGAGGTCCTACGAGCAGTACTTC
CDR3: CASSPTTSGRSYEQYF

J: TRBJ1-4
D: .
V: TRBV7-2
size: once
DNA: TGTGCCAGCAGCTTAGCGGGTCCTGCTCAGAGGGAAAAACTGTTTTTT
CDR3: CASSLAGPAQREKLFF

J: TRBJ1-1
D: .
V: TRBV18
size: .
DNA: TGTGCCAGCTCATCCGGGGGCAGGGGCACTGAAGCTTTCTTT
CDR3: CASSSGGRGTEAFF

J: TRBJ2-7
D: .
V: TRBV19
size: .
DNA: TGTGCCAGTAGTCCCCGGACGGCCTTGGAGCAGTACTTC
CDR3: CASSPRTALEQYF

J: TRBJ2-2
D: .
V: TRBV25-1
size: .
DNA: TGTGCCAGCAGAGCAAACAGGGCCCGGAACACCGGGGAGCTGTTTTTT
CDR3: CASRANRARNTGELFF

J: TRBJ1-5
D: .
V: TRBV6-4
size: .
DNA: TGTGCCAGCACCGGCGAGGGGAGTGGCAATCAGCCCCAGCATTTT
CDR3: CASTGEGSGNQPQHF

J: TRBJ1-5
D: .
V: TRBV4-1
size: .
DNA: TGCGCCAGCAGCCAAAATCAGGGGCCCCTAGGGCCCCAGCATTTT
CDR3: CASSQNQGPLGPQHF

J: TRBJ1-2
D: TRBD1
V: TRBV9
size: .
DNA: TGTGCCAGCAGCGTAGCTCCCCAGGGGGGCTACTATGGCTACACCTTC
CDR3: CASSVAPQGGYYGYTF

J: TRBJ2-2
D: TRBD2
V: TRBV7-8
size: .
DNA: TGTGCCAGCAGCCCAAGGGCGGGAGGCCCCGGGGAGCTGTTTTTT
CDR3: CASSPRAGGPGELFF

J: TRBJ2-1
D: TRBD2
V: TRBV28
size: .
DNA: TGTGCCAGCAGGCGAGCGGGAGTAAATGAGCAGTTCTTC
CDR3: CASRRAGVNEQFF

J: TRBJ2-5
D: TRBD2
V: TRBV2
size: .
DNA: TGTGCCAGCGAAGGAACCAGGGCGCCGGGACTAGCGAAAGAGACCCAGTACTTC
CDR3: CASEGTRAPGLAKETQYF

J: TRBJ1-1
D: .
V: TRBV29-1
size: .
DNA: TGCAGCGTTGATCGGGGTTCCACTGAAGCTTTCTTT
CDR3: CSVDRGSTEAFF

J: TRBJ1-3
D: TRBD1
V: TRBV7-2
size: .
DNA: TGTGCCAGCAGCTGGACAGGGGGACCTGGAAACACCATATATTTT
CDR3: CASSWTGGPGNTIYF

J: TRBJ2-7
D: .
V: TRBV2
size: .
DNA: TGTGCCAGCAGTGGGGTCGGAGATACGACCGAGCAGTACTTC
CDR3: CASSGVGDTTEQYF

J: TRBJ2-7
D: .
V: TRBV7-2
size: .
DNA: TGTGCCAGCAGCCAGGGCGGCTACGAGCAGTACTTC
CDR3: CASSQGGYEQYF

J: TRBJ1-1
D: .
V: TRBV7-2
size: .
DNA: TGTGCCAGCAGCTTACTCGGCCGGAACACTGAAGCTTTCTTT
CDR3: CASSLLGRNTEAFF

J: TRBJ1-5
D: .
V: TRBV5-1
size: once
DNA: TGCGCCAGCAGTGGCGGGACGGGGGGTCAGCCCCAGCATTTT
CDR3: CASSGGTGGQPQHF

J: TRBJ1-1
D: .
V: TRBV13
size: few
DNA: TGTGCCAGCAGCTTACAGGGGTCCCTCTGGAACACTGAAGCTTTCTTT
CDR3: CASSLQGSLWNTEAFF

J: TRBJ2-5
D: .
V: TRBV7-2
size: .
DNA: TGTGCCAGCAGCGCTTCGTCACCAGTGGGGCAGTACTTC
CDR3: CASSASSPVGQYF

J: TRBJ2-5
D: TRBD2
V: TRBV2
size: .
DNA: TGTGCCAGCAGTGAAGCGGGAGGGAGGGAGACCCAGTACTTC
CDR3: CASSEAGGRETQYF

J: TRBJ2-3
D: .
V: TRBV28
size: .
DNA: TGTGCCAGCAGCCGGGCAGGCAGTAGCACAGATACGCAGTATTTT
CDR3: CASSRAGSSTDTQYF

J: TRBJ1-1
D: TRBD1
V: TRBV28
size: .
DNA: TGTGCCAGCAGCGAAATCCTACAGGGGGCAACTGAAGCTTTCTTT
CDR3: CASSEILQGATEAFF

J: TRBJ2-1
D: TRBD2
V: TRBV7-9
size: .
DNA: TGTGCCAGCAGCTCCCAACGGGTGCTAGCGGGAGGCTACAATGAGCAGTTCTTC
CDR3: CASSSQRVLAGGYNEQFF

J: TRBJ2-6
D: .
V: TRBV7-2
size: once
DNA: TGTGCCAGCAGCCCTCAAACAGGGATAACTGGGGCCAACGTCCTGACTTTC
CDR3: CASSPQTGITGANVLTF

J: TRBJ2-3
D: .
V: TRBV5-1
size: .
DNA: TGCGCCAGCAGCTTGGCCGTTTTTAGCACAGATACGCAGTATTTT
CDR3: CASSLAVFSTDTQYF

J: TRBJ2-7
D: .
V: TRBV7-8
size: .
DNA: TGTGCCAGCAGCCTTGGACCCTCCTACGAGCAGTACTTC
CDR3: CASSLGPSYEQYF

J: TRBJ2-2
D: TRBD2
V: TRBV5-1
size: .
DNA: TGCGCCAGCAGCTTTACAGCGGGAGCGCCAAGCACCGGGGAGCTGTTTTTT
CDR3: CASSFTAGAPSTGELFF

J: TRBJ1-1
D: TRBD1
V: TRBV2
size: .
DNA: TGTGCCAGCAGTTCCACCCAGGGGGCCTCTGAAGCTTTCTTT
CDR3: CASSSTQGASEAFF

J: TRBJ1-4
D: .
V: TRBV19
size: .
DNA: TGTGCCAGTAGTATCGGTCCCGCTCGGAATAATGAAAAACTGTTTTTT
CDR3: CASSIGPARNNEKLFF

J: TRBJ2-5
D: TRBD2
V: TRBV19
size: .
DNA: TGTGCCAGTAGTCCCCAGCGGGGAGGGGACGAGACCCAGTACTTC
CDR3: CASSPQRGGDETQYF

J: TRBJ2-1
D: .
V: TRBV28
size: few
DNA: TGTGCCAGCAGCCCCGGGGACCTATCCTACAATGAGCAGTTCTTC
CDR3: CASSPGDLSYNEQFF

J: TRBJ2-5
D: TRBD2
V: TRBV5-1
size: .
DNA: TGCGCCAGCAGCTGGACCCTTACCTTGCGGAGCGGGAGTGAGACCCAGTACTTC
CDR3: CASSWTLTLRSGSETQYF

J: TRBJ2-7
D: .
V: TRBV6-1
size: .
DNA: TGTGCCAGTCAGACCAGGGGCCTGACGTACGAGCAGTACTTC
CDR3: CASQTRGLTYEQYF

J: TRBJ2-7
D: .
V: TRBV29-1
size: .
DNA: TGCAGCGGTGGGGACCCAGCCTACGAGCAGTACTTC
CDR3: CSGGDPAYEQYF

J: TRBJ2-7
D: TRBD1
V: TRBV5-4
size: once
DNA: TGTGCCAGCAGCCCCCTGACAGGGAGATCCTCCGAGCAGTACTTC
CDR3: CASSPLTGRSSEQYF

J: TRBJ1-5
D: .
V: TRBV2
size: .
DNA: TGTGCCAGCAGTCGGGGCCAAAATCAGCCCCAGCATTTT
CDR3: CASSRGQNQPQHF

J: TRBJ1-1
D: .
V: TRBV7-9
size: once
DNA: TGTGCCAGCGGCTCAGGAGTCATGAACACTGAAGCTTTCTTT
CDR3: CASGSGVMNTEAFF

J: TRBJ2-7
D: .
V: TRBV5-4
size: .
DNA: TGTGCCAGCAGCTTGAGGGGGGCGGGGCGGGAGAAGGTCTACGAGCAGTACTTC
CDR3: CASSLRGAGREKVYEQYF

J: TRBJ2-1
D: .
V: TRBV20-1
size: .
DNA: TGCAGTGCTGCCTTTAGGAATGAGCAGTTCTTC
CDR3: CSAAFRNEQFF